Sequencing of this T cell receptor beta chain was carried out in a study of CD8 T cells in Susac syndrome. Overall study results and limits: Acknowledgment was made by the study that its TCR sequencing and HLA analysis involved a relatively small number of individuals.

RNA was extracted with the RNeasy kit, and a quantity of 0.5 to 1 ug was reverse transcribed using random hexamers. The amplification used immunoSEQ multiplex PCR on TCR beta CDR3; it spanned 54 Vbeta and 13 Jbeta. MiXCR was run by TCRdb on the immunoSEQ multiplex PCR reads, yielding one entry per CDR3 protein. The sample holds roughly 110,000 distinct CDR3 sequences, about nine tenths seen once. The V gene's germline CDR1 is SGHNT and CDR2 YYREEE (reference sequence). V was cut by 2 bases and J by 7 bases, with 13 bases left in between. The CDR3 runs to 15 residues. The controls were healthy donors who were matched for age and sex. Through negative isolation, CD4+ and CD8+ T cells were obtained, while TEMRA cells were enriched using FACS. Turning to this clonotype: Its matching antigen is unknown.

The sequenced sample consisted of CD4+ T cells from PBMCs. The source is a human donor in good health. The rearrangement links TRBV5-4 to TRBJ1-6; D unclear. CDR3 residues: CASSFSTGENSPLHF. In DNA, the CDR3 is TGTGCCAGCAGCTTCTCAACCGGAGAGAATTCACCCCTCCACTTT.